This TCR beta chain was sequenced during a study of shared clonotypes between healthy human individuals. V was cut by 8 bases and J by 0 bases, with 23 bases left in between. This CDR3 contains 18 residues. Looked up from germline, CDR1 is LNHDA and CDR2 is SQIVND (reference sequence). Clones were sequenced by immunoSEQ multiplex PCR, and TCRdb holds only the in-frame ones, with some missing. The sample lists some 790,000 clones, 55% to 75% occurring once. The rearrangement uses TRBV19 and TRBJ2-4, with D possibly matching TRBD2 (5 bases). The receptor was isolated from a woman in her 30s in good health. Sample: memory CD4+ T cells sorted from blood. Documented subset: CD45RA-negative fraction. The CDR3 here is CASSRALGFLLAKNIQYF. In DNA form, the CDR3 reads TGTGCCAGTTCGAGGGCGTTGGGTTTTTTGCTAGCCAAAAACATTCAGTACTTC.